This passage covers 14 T cell receptor beta chains from one sample sequenced in a study of blood T cell repertoires in COVID-19. The assay was immunoSEQ multiplex PCR, and TCRdb's table has in-frame clones only and misses some. The sample lists approximately 160,000 clones, about four fifths occurring once. The sequencing input was peripheral blood. The receptors were gathered from a man between 18 and 35 years old with active or convalescent COVID-19.

The chain uses TRBV7-6 and TRBJ2-7, with TRBD1 as a possible D gene (6 bases). V was cut by 5 bases and J by 7 bases, with 21 bases left in between. CDR1 SGHVS and CDR2 FNYEAQ come from the germline V gene. This CDR3 is built from 15 residues. The CDR3 sequence is CASSRETDRLEEQYF. CDR3 DNA: TGTGCCAGCAGCCGTGAAACCGACAGGCTCGAGGAGCAGTACTTC.

The J gene is TRBJ2-7, the V gene TRBV30, with D perhaps matching TRBD2 (6 bases). The ends were cut back, 4 bases at V and 2 bases at J, with 12 bases in the middle. CDR1 and CDR2 (germline): GTSNPN, SVGIG (reference sequence). This CDR3 contains 13 residues. CDR3 bases: TGTGCCTGGAACCGGCCGGGAGCCTACGAGCAGTACTTC. Translation: CAWNRPGAYEQYF.

The chain carries TRBV9 and TRBJ2-3, with TRBD1 as a possible D gene (6 bases). The germline gives CDR1 SGDLS, CDR2 YYNGEE. The CDR3 totals 14 residues. Trimming pared 3 bases from V and 1 base from J, leaving 9 bases between. The DNA for the CDR3 is TGTGCCAGCAGCGAGCAGGGGCGCACAGATACGCAGTATTTT. It specifies CASSEQGRTDTQYF.

The rearrangement joins TRBV6-6 to TRBJ2-1, with D unclear. CDR3 length: 16 amino acids. Trimming shortened V by 0 bases and J by 4 bases, and 13 bases separated the two germline ends. Germline CDR1 is MNHNY and CDR2 is SVGAGI (reference sequence). The CDR3 loop reads CASSYSTRDIYNEQFF. The CDR3, as DNA: TGTGCCAGCAGTTACTCGACACGAGACATATACAATGAGCAGTTCTTC.

The chain combines TRBV18 with TRBJ2-3; D remains ambiguous. V was clipped by 6 bases and J by 2 bases, with 15 bases between them. This CDR3 has 15 residues. Germline V gene lookup returns CDR1 KGHSH and CDR2 LQKENI. Written as DNA, the CDR3 is TGTGCCAGCTCCCCAACTCGGCAGGACACAGATACGCAGTATTTT. This gives the protein CASSPTRQDTDTQYF. Variable domain in full (rest from reference TRBV18 and TRBJ2-3): NAGVMQNPRHLVRRRGQEARLRCSPMKGHSHVYWYRQLPEEGLKFMVYLQKENIIDESGMPKERFSAEFPKEGPSILRIQQVVRGDSAAYFCASSPTRQDTDTQYFGPGTRLTVL.

V gene TRBV6-9 combines with J gene TRBJ2-1; 9 bases line up with TRBD2. J was trimmed by 4 bases and V by 7 bases; bases with no gene match: 5. There are 14 residues in the CDR3. The germline V gene encodes CDR1 MNHGY and CDR2 SVAAGI. CDR3 amino acids: CASMRAGGYNEQFF. DNA of the CDR3: TGTGCCAGCATGCGGGCGGGAGGGTACAATGAGCAGTTCTTC.

The V gene is TRBV12-3 or TRBV12-4, the J gene TRBJ2-7; 13 bases are a match to TRBD2. The CDR3 is made up of 13 amino acids. J was trimmed by 7 bases and V by 7 bases; bases with no gene match: 4. CDR3 loop: CASTLAGGLEQYF. Written as DNA, the CDR3 is TGTGCCAGCACACTAGCGGGGGGGCTTGAGCAGTACTTC.

About this clone: The same CDR3 arises from other DNA sequences in this sample as well. The rearrangement uses TRBV5-1 and TRBJ2-5, with D perhaps matching TRBD2 (5 bases). Deletions cut 0 bases from V and 4 bases from J, with 10 bases between. The CDR3 has 14 residues. Germline-derived CDR1 and CDR2 are SGHRS and YFSETQ. Written as DNA, the CDR3 is TGCGCCAGCAGCTTGGGACAAAGCGGAGAGACCCAGTACTTC. Amino acids: CASSLGQSGETQYF.

This chain links TRBV9 with TRBJ2-7, with D possibly being TRBD1 (6 bases). This CDR3 contains 14 residues. Trimming removed 0 bases at V and 1 base at J, with 8 bases between. Germline V CDR1 and CDR2: SGDLS, YYNGEE. The DNA of the CDR3 is TGTGCCAGCAGCGTAGGGGGGCAGTCCTACGAGCAGTACTTC. Its translation: CASSVGGQSYEQYF.

The chain is built from TRBV6-6 and TRBJ2-1; tentatively, D is TRBD2 (5 bases). The germline V gene has CDR1 MNHNY and CDR2 SVGAGI (reference sequence). This CDR3 is 14 amino acids long. Trimming pared 6 bases from V and 6 bases from J, leaving 15 bases between. CDR3 loop: CASRRLEGGNEQFF. The CDR3 nucleotides read TGTGCCAGCAGACGACTCGAGGGTGGCAATGAGCAGTTCTTC.

The chain carries TRBV7-9 and TRBJ2-7; 8 bases are shared with TRBD1. J gave up 1 base and V 5 bases, and 7 bases lay outside the gene matches. CDR1 and CDR2 from the germline V gene are SEHNR and FQNEAQ (reference sequence). CDR3 length equals 15 residues. CDR3 sequence reads: CASSPFDRGSYEQYF. DNA for the CDR3: TGTGCCAGCAGCCCATTTGACAGGGGTTCCTACGAGCAGTACTTC.

This chain joins TRBV5-6 and TRBJ1-3; D unresolved. This CDR3 has 18 residues. CDR1 is SGHDT and CDR2 is YYEEEE in the germline V gene. Trimming shortened V by 4 bases and J by 1 base, and 21 bases separated the two germline ends. CDR3: CASSPALQWPLSGNTIYF. CDR3 nucleotides: TGTGCCAGCAGCCCAGCCCTACAGTGGCCTTTATCTGGAAACACCATATATTTT.

CDR3 DNA: TGTGCCAGCAGCGCGACAGGGCCTGGAAACACCATATATTTT. The encoded protein is CASSATGPGNTIYF. The rearrangement uses TRBV6-5 and TRBJ1-3; 7 nucleotides agree with TRBD1. The CDR3 sequence is 14 residues long. Per the germline V gene, CDR1 is MNHEY and CDR2 is SVGAGI. Unmatched junction bases numbered 4, after V lost 6 bases and J lost 2 bases.

The V and J genes are TRBV5-4 and TRBJ2-3; D not certain. Germline loops: CDR1 SGHNT, CDR2 YYREEE (reference sequence). There are 15 residues in the CDR3. V shed 2 bases and J shed 2 bases, with 12 bases lying between them. The CDR3 region is CASSFDSTATDTQYF. The CDR3 DNA sequence: TGTGCCAGCAGCTTCGATTCTACAGCCACAGATACGCAGTATTTT.